This T cell receptor beta chain was recovered during a study of T cell responses to AZD1222 COVID-19 vaccine. Study-level results: Breadth and depth of Spike-specific TCRs rose after two AZD1222 doses. Donors were chiefly white British, with a greater number of females, and clonal diversity was perhaps underestimated. Regions 160-218 and 743-854 dominated among vaccine-associated CD4 TCRs spanning spike. As reported, nearly half of all spike-specific TCRs target variant regions that are unmutated.

The CDR3 consists of 15 residues. CDR1 SNHLY and CDR2 FYNNEI come from the germline V gene. V was trimmed by 5 bases and J by 9 bases, leaving 19 bases between them. Some clones are missing from TCRdb's copy, which holds only in-frame ones; the method was immunoSEQ multiplex PCR. The sample carries fewer than 150,000 clones, approximately 94% recorded once. On this clone: Its matching antigen is unknown.

The specimen was peripheral blood, collected 28 days after the second AZD1222 dose. The chain has TRBV2 and TRBJ2-2, with D maybe TRBD2 (5 bases). The source of this sequence is an adult who received the AZD1222 COVID-19 vaccine. CDR3 DNA: TGTGCCAGCAGTCCGAGGGTTGGCCCCCGGAGGGAGCTGTTTTTT. Protein sequence: CASSPRVGPRRELFF. Together with reference TRBV2 and TRBJ2-2, the CDR3 gives the full variable domain: EPEVTQTPSHQVTQMGQEVILRCVPISNHLYFYWYRQILGQKVEFLVSFYNNEISEKSEIFDDQFSVERPDGSNFTLKIRSTKLEDSAMYFCASSPRVGPRRELFFGEGSRLTVL.